The T cell receptor beta chain described here comes from a study of kidney transplant recipient with SARS-CoV-2 infection. The CDR3 is 13 amino acids. CDR1 and CDR2 (germline): MNHEY, SMNVEV (reference sequence). In TCRdb, the reads were re-called with MiXCR into one record per CDR3 protein. The data hold fewer than 250,000 distinct CDR3 sequences, with around 26% observed a single time. This clonotype was found a few times. Material: a blood sample, obtained at baseline and on roughly day 120 from a kidney transplant recipient. The V and J genes are TRBV27 and TRBJ2-3, with D maybe TRBD2 (6 bases). Judging by the DNA end, TRBJ2-5 fits better; the J call may be wrong. The sequence was collected from a male patient aged 25-45 years who had COVID-19 and was a kidney transplant recipient. Some T cells may be the graft donor's. CDR3 protein: CASSSGSSETQYF. CDR3 sequence (DNA): TGTGCCAGCAGTTCCGGGAGTTCGGAGACCCAGTACTTC.